Shown below are 14 T cell receptor beta chains from a single sample sequenced in a study of blood T cell repertoires in COVID-19. This table comes from immunoSEQ multiplex PCR, and its TCRdb copy is limited to in-frame clones, with some not included. The data contain about 15,000 clones, more than 65% of them singletons. Sequencing was done on a sample of peripheral blood. These receptors were obtained from a human donor in a cohort sampled during active COVID-19.

This rearrangement joins TRBV13 to TRBJ1-1; unclear D gene. V lost 5 bases and J 6 bases, leaving 13 bases between the germline ends. Germline V gives CDR1 PRHDT, CDR2 FYEKMQ (reference sequence). This CDR3 spans 13 amino acids. CDR3 loop: CASSPPGLSEAFF. CDR3 in DNA: TGTGCCAGCAGCCCGCCCGGACTGTCTGAAGCTTTCTTT. Full variable domain (rest looked up from reference TRBV13 and TRBJ1-1): AAGVIQSPRHLIKEKRETATLKCYPIPRHDTVYWYQQGPGQDPQFLISFYEKMQSDKGSIPDRFSAQQFSDYHSELNMSSLELGDSALYFCASSPPGLSEAFFGQGTRLTVV.

The CDR3 region has the DNA TGCGCCAGCAGTGAGTCGATGACAGGGGGTTGGAACACTGAAGCTTTCTTT. It encodes CASSESMTGGWNTEAFF. This rearrangement joins TRBV10-1 to TRBJ1-1; TRBD1 agrees at 9 bases. The V segment lost 0 bases and the J segment 1 base; nucleotides outside the gene matches: 6. The CDR3 has 17 residues. Germline lookup yields CDR1 WNHNN and CDR2 SYGVQD (reference sequence).

V usage is TRBV7-8 and J usage is TRBJ2-3; a weak D match, TRBD2 (6 bases). The CDR3 contains 16 residues. V was trimmed by 1 base and J by 5 bases, leaving 16 bases between them. The germline gives CDR1 SGHVS, CDR2 FQNEAQ. The CDR3 spells CASSLVTGEDVDTQYF. The DNA of the CDR3 is TGTGCCAGCAGCTTAGTGACGGGAGAGGACGTAGATACGCAGTATTTT.

The chain has TRBV11-2 and TRBJ1-1; weak D call: TRBD1 (5 bases). Deletions cut 0 bases from V and 3 bases from J, with 5 bases between. CDR1 and CDR2 (germline): SGHAT, FQNNGV. The CDR3 has 13 residues. The CDR3 here is CASSLDRDTEAFF. Here the CDR3 DNA reads TGTGCCAGCAGCTTAGACAGGGACACTGAAGCTTTCTTT.

This chain joins TRBV27 and TRBJ2-2, with D maybe TRBD2 (5 bases). CDR1 is MNHEY, CDR2 SMNVEV, per germline (reference sequence). Trimming took 5 bases from V and 4 from J, leaving 20 bases between them. The CDR3 length is 17 residues. DNA of the CDR3: TGTGCCAGCAGTCCTTATATAGAGGGCGCCTCCACCGGGGAGCTGTTTTTT. Protein product: CASSPYIEGASTGELFF.

This CDR3 reads CASNPTGGPYEQYF. CDR3 DNA sequence: TGTGCCAGCAACCCGACAGGGGGCCCCTACGAGCAGTACTTC. The V gene is TRBV2, the J gene TRBJ2-7, with 10 bases that match TRBD1. The CDR3 extends over 14 amino acids. V shed 7 bases, J shed 2 bases, and the junction held 5 bases outside the gene matches. Germline V gene lookup returns CDR1 SNHLY and CDR2 FYNNEI. The full variable domain, its missing parts supplied by reference TRBV2 and TRBJ2-7, is EPEVTQTPSHQVTQMGQEVILRCVPISNHLYFYWYRQILGQKVEFLVSFYNNEISEKSEIFDDQFSVERPDGSNFTLKIRSTKLEDSAMYFCASNPTGGPYEQYFGPGTRLTVT.

A few counts support this clone. Relative to the germline gene, one junction end is altered; a read error may explain this. Other DNA sequences of this sample code for an identical CDR3. The chain links TRBV7-3 to TRBJ2-1, with TRBD2 as a possible D gene (7 bases). Germline V gene lookup returns CDR1 SGHTA and CDR2 FQGTGA. This CDR3 spans 14 amino acids. The CDR3 DNA reads as TGCGCCAGCAGCCTAGGGGGGGCGGTCGATGAGCAGTTCTTC. Its protein is CASSLGGAVDEQFF.

The V gene is TRBV15, the J gene TRBJ1-5, with D perhaps TRBD1 (6 bases). Trimming shortened V by 3 bases and J by 7 bases, and 16 bases separated the two germline ends. CDR1 and CDR2 from the germline V gene are LNHNV and YYDKDF (reference sequence). The CDR3 contains 15 residues. CDR3 protein: CATSSDHGQYQPQHF. The DNA of the CDR3 is TGTGCCACCAGCAGCGACCACGGACAGTACCAGCCCCAGCATTTT.

The chain combines TRBV5-1 with TRBJ2-7; 9 bases are shared with TRBD1. With V trimmed by 7 bases and J by 6 bases, 11 bases remained unmatched. The germline CDR1 and CDR2 sequences are SGHRS and YFSETQ. This CDR3 comprises 14 residues. Written as DNA, the CDR3 is TGCGCCAGCGGGCGGGACAGGGAGGACGGCGAGCAGTACTTC. It is translated as CASGRDREDGEQYF. Drawing the rest from reference TRBV5-1 and TRBJ2-7, the complete variable domain is KAGVTQTPRYLIKTRGQQVTLSCSPISGHRSVSWYQQTPGQGLQFLFEYFSETQRNKGNFPGRFSGRQFSNSRSEMNVSTLELGDSALYLCASGRDREDGEQYFGPGTRLTVT.

The gene calls are TRBV19 and TRBJ1-5; D uncertain. The germline V and J ends were trimmed by 0 bases and 0 bases, with 6 bases remaining between them. The CDR3 contains 15 residues. CDR1 is LNHDA and CDR2 is SQIVND in the germline V gene (reference sequence). The CDR3 spells CASSIEQHSNQPQHF. As DNA, the CDR3 is TGTGCCAGTAGTATAGAACAGCATAGCAATCAGCCCCAGCATTTT.

The chain recombines TRBV4-3 with TRBJ2-1; D is uncertain. V lost 0 bases, J lost 0 bases, and 6 bases lay in between. The V gene's germline CDR1 is LGHNA and CDR2 YSLEER. The CDR3 is 15 residues long. CDR3 protein: CASSQDYSSYNEQFF. The DNA of the CDR3 is TGCGCCAGCAGCCAAGATTATAGCTCCTACAATGAGCAGTTCTTC.

V and J are TRBV28 and TRBJ2-3; TRBD2 agrees at 10 bases. Germline V gene sequence: CDR1 MDHEN, CDR2 SYDVKM. The CDR3 is 15 residues long. V was clipped by 7 bases and J by 2 bases; unmatched bases: 6. The CDR3 loop reads CASTQLAGFTDTQYF. In DNA form, the CDR3 reads TGTGCCAGCACCCAACTAGCGGGGTTCACAGATACGCAGTATTTT.

J is TRBJ1-6 and V is TRBV3-1 (or the pseudogene TRBV3-2); 8 nucleotides agree with TRBD1. The CDR3 runs to 14 residues. V shed 1 base and J 10 bases; nucleotides not matched to a gene: 3. Germline V lookup: CDR1 LGHDT, CDR2 YNNKEL (reference sequence). The CDR3, as DNA: TGTGCCAGCAGCCAAGCACAGGGGGACTCACCCCTCCACTTT. This sequence encodes CASSQAQGDSPLHF.

This chain joins TRBV15 and TRBJ1-2; weak D call: TRBD1 (6 bases). V dropped 0 bases and J dropped 7 bases, with 15 bases sitting between them. The germline gives CDR1 LNHNV, CDR2 YYDKDF (reference sequence). The CDR3 spans 15 residues. CDR3 amino acids: CATSRERTGSRGYTF. CDR3 coding DNA: TGTGCCACCAGCAGAGAGCGAACAGGGTCCCGTGGCTACACCTTC.